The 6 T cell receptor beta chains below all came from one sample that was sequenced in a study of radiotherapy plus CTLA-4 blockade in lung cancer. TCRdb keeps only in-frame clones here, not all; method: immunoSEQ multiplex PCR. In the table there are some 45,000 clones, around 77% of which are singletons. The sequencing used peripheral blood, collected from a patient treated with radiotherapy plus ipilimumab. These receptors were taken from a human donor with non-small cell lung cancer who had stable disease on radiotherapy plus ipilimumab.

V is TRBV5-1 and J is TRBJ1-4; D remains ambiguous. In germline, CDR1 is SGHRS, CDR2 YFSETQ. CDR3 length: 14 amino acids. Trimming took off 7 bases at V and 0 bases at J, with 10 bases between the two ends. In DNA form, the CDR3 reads TGCGCCAGCTCCCTGTACTCAACTAATGAAAAACTGTTTTTT. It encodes CASSLYSTNEKLFF.

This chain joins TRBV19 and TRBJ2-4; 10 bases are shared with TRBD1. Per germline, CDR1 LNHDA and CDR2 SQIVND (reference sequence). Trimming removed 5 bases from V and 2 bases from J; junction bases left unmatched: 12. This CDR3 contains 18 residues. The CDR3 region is CASSERTGGSLSKNIQYF. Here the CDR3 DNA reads TGTGCCAGTAGTGAAAGGACAGGGGGGTCCCTTTCCAAAAACATTCAGTACTTC.

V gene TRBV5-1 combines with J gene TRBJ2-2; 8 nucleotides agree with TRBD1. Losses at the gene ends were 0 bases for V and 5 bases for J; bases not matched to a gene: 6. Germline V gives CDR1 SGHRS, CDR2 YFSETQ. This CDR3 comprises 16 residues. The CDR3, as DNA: TGCGCCAGCAGCTTGGGTGGGACAGGTCCGACCGGGGAGCTGTTTTTT. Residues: CASSLGGTGPTGELFF.

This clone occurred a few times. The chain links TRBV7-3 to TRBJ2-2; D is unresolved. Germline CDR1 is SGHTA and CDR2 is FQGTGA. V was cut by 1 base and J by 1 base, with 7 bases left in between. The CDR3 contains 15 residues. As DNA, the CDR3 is TGTGCCAGCAGCTTAATCAGCGAGAACACCGGGGAGCTGTTTTTT. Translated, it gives CASSLISENTGELFF.

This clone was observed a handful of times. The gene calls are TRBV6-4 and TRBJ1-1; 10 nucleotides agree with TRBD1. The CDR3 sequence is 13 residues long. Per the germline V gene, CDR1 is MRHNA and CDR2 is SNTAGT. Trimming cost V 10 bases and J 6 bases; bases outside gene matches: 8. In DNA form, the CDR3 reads TGTGCCAAAGGGACAGGGGAGAAGTCTGAAGCTTTCTTT. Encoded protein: CAKGTGEKSEAFF.

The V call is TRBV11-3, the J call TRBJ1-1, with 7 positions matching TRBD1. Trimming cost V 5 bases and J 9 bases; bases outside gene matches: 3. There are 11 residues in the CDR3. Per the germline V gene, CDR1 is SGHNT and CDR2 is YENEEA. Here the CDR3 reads CASSQGGQAFF. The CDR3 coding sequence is TGTGCCAGCAGCCAGGGGGGCCAAGCTTTCTTT.